This T cell receptor (beta chain) was retrieved from a study of cytomegalovirus exposure and HLA in healthy donors (dated 2017 in TCRdb). For the study in its entirety: According to an earlier analysis of 587 of the donors, 150 million to 200 million T cells yielded roughly 100 million unique TCR beta sequences and 250 to 350 Gb of sequence data. Using immunosequencing, the study profiled T cell repertoires from around 670 subjects and related those repertoires to cytomegalovirus serostatus. Donor age, sex, ethnicity and CMV serostatus were collected together with the repertoire data. To study patterns of TCR occurrence, a later analysis re-analyzed previously published TCR beta repertoires from hundreds of donors and added high-resolution HLA genotyping. Typing coverage differed by locus: A, B, C, DRB1 and DQB1 were typed in roughly 629-630 donors, DQA1 in about 500, DPA1 in some 570, and DPB1 in 472. The study combined high-throughput TCR immunosequencing, statistical association of individual TCRs with disease status, and machine learning to predict cytomegalovirus infection status. In a later genetic analysis, genome-wide SNP genotypes for about three fifths of the 666 donors were used, and that subset was treated as a discovery cohort. Of the 300 to 450 genotyped donors, over 70% fell in the genetic ancestry cluster associated with self-reported Caucasian donors. To decide whether each TCR beta V gene segment behaved as functional or pseudogenic, an earlier analysis of several hundred of the donors relied on high-throughput TCR beta sequencing. Class I and class II HLA loci were covered by the typing at four-digit resolution. Besides the first cohort of 500 to 700 subjects, a separate validation cohort made up of around 120 different subjects was used. An early release covering 550 to 700 HLA-typed donors comprised 300 to 350 gigabases of sequencing data and around 86 million unique TCR sequences. Rather than using new phenotypic data, the later analysis identified candidate immune exposures from TCR beta sequences and from how often those sequences occurred across donors. Several DR-DQ haplotypes were handled as single units for association and clustering because linkage in the cohort was strong. Every repertoire in the discovery cohort had been generated on one and the same sequencing platform. On average, roughly 200,000 unique TCR beta nucleotide sequences were sequenced per donor among 398 genotyped donors of the cohort, with roughly 19% of those sequences being non-productive. The study was designed to test whether signatures of past pathogen exposure could be identified by cataloging public T cell receptors. Overall results and qualifications from the work: According to the authors, the approach could potentially be generalized to other disease states and immunological phenotypes. In a later analysis, HLA-associated TCR beta chains were found to be more clonally expanded and to have lower generation probabilities than equally common non-associated chains. A group of highly shared sequence variants was considered likely to be a technical artifact of the sequencing pipeline. A later analysis found that TCR association rates varied across HLA loci, with DRB1 alleles showing the most associated TCRs and HLA-C alleles the fewest. According to a later genetic analysis, donors in an Asian-associated ancestry cluster had fewer N-insertions in productive TCRs than the approximately 650-donor mean. Linkage disequilibrium might explain the correlated functional status among segregating V segments, but an unknown experimental factor could not be ruled out. Immune exposure information for the cohort was limited to CMV serostatus. In an earlier analysis of around 500 of the donors, most TCR beta V segments appeared in productive rearrangements about 87% or about 30% of the time, broadly matching IMGT annotations. A further reported finding was that TCR beta sequences accurately predicted the HLA-A and HLA-B alleles for most subjects in the first cohort. A later analysis associated 16,951 TCR beta sequences with specific HLA alleles at a false discovery rate of 0.05. Sequencing depth was assumed to be roughly uniform across donors in the presence/absence analyses, though that assumption may not hold. An association between a missense DCLRE1C variant and V-gene and J-gene trimming of TCR beta chains was found in a later genetic analysis and replicated in an independent cohort. According to a later analysis, most CMV-associated TCR beta chains appeared to be HLA-restricted, and the HLA associations seemed to be driven largely by CMV exposure. Only TCR beta chains were sequenced in this cohort, and the absence of alpha or paired-chain data limited detectable features. The study gave a list of under 200 TCR beta chains associated with cytomegalovirus. A few of the identified cytomegalovirus-associated TCR beta chains were confirmed in vitro to be specific for cytomegalovirus antigens. Because HLA typing was missing for some donors at each locus, association tests included only the typed subset. The earlier analysis of 587 of the donors excluded roughly 17 rarely observed V segments, including chromosome 9 orphons, because counts were too low. Some IMGT-functional V segments, including TRBV6-2 and TRBV6-3, could not be distinguished by the 87-base-pair reads and were therefore excluded. According to a later analysis, parvovirus B19, influenza, CMV and Epstein-Barr virus appeared linked to several top co-occurrence clusters. Cytomegalovirus status was reported to be diagnosed by the classifier with high specificity and sensitivity in both the original and validation cohorts. When HLA alleles, especially DR and DQ, strongly co-occurred, TCR associations were difficult to assign to individual alleles. While some public TCRs were present in many individuals, most TCR sequences turned up only very rarely across donors.

Comments on this clone: Its antigen remains undetermined. Per-base quality was not reported, and no clone a single base away is much larger than it.

The cohort was made up of 500 to 800 healthy bone marrow donors. All cohort members were sampled while nominally healthy, although unrecorded immune exposures were likely present. The donor was CMV seronegative and belonged to the group of 352 seronegative cohort members. A peripheral blood sample was collected from each donor, and TCR beta sequencing was performed on peripheral blood mononuclear cells. The Qiagen DNeasy Blood Extraction Kit was used to extract genomic DNA from the blood cell samples. Trimming leaves V shorter by 0 bases and J shorter by 7 bases, with the junction holding 6 bases beyond the gene matches. The CDR3 numbers 14 residues from cysteine through phenylalanine. Here the CDR3 DNA is all that survives: 42 bases in frame from base 1. Reading the germline V gene gives CDR1 SGDLS and CDR2 YYNGEE. Receptor amplification or capture employed the immunoSEQ multiplex PCR assay. For the multiplex PCR, a mixture combining 60 forward primers for TCR Vbeta segments and 13 reverse primers for TCR Jbeta segments was used. The CDR3 region of rearranged TCR beta genes was amplified from genomic DNA with a multiplex PCR assay. The amplified TCR beta libraries were sequenced on the Illumina HiSeq System as 87-base-pair reads. Concerning the study's data processing: Across the roughly 600 repertoires, a later analysis counted about 81 million unique TCR beta chains, 9 million to 14 million of which were shared by at least two donors. To remove PCR and sequencing errors, raw reads were error-corrected and collapsed into unique sequences using a nearest-neighbor algorithm that merged closely related sequences. Alignment of CDR3 sequences to IMGT reference sequences was used to assign V, D and J gene segments. For a sequence to be retained, at least a six-nucleotide match to both a V gene segment and a J gene segment was required. A rearrangement was called productive if the CDR3 had no stop codons and remained in frame with V and J, and every other rearrangement was called non-productive. CDR3 was defined according to IMGT convention as the region running from the second conserved V-encoded cysteine to the conserved J-encoded phenylalanine. Sequences without an unambiguous match to a single V gene segment were excluded from the earlier analysis of 450 to 750 of the donors. In an earlier analysis of 587 of the donors, a V segment was called functional when productive rearrangements were above 56.7%, and segregating when the standard deviation between donors exceeded 5%. A statistical classification framework was built to diagnose cytomegalovirus status from the catalog of TCR beta chain sequences. In a later analysis, V and J genes were assigned by comparing TCR nucleotide sequences against IMGT/GENE-DB human TR gene sequences. In a later analysis, CDR3 sequences and most-parsimonious VDJ recombination scenarios were assigned using the TCRdist pipeline. In a later analysis, every TCR beta chain was defined by the combination of its CDR3 amino acid sequence and its V-gene family, and reads without a unique V-gene family were dropped. As a way to deal with suspected cross-contamination and a sequencing artifact, a later analysis dropped 592 nucleotide sequences that were highly shared and had low generation probability. In a later analysis, a clonal expansion index was calculated for each public chain from normalized within-repertoire ranks of inferred template counts. A later analysis computed generation probabilities with a VDJ recombination model fitted to out-of-frame rearrangements, and checked the results against IGoR. A later analysis scored TCR-TCR, TCR-HLA and TCR-CMV co-occurrence with hypergeometric tests, applying a repertoire-size bias correction to TCR pairs. A later analysis estimated false discovery rates by permuting HLA or CMV assignments 20 times. In a later analysis, co-occurring TCRs were grouped with DBSCAN, and TCRdist sequence similarity was added when clustering was performed within HLA-allele-positive subsets. Co-occurrence clustering excluded repertoires with fewer than 30,000 or more than 120,000 public chains, plus five with anomalous nucleotide sharing. The clones in this table, taken by TCRdb from immuneACCESS, are in-frame only. Not every clone is retained; where verified, under half of the shortfall comes from an unresolved V gene, and the cause of the rest is unknown. V, J and clone size are those of that table, while D and trimming were read from the DNA. Within this sample are more than 85,000 clones, with 81% of them counted one time only. The ten top clones hold more than 2% of the sample.

Sequenced: PBMCs. The rearrangement joined TRBV9 to TRBJ1-2; 7 central bases correspond to TRBD1. This TCR was sampled from a woman younger than 45 in good health and CMV-seronegative. The CDR3 is CASSVGQGLLGYTF. The DNA is as follows: TGTGCCAGCAGCGTAGGACAGGGTCTTCTTGGCTACACCTTC.